The 21 T cell receptor beta chains below were found in one sample sequenced in a study of blood T cell repertoires in COVID-19 (dated by TCRdb to the early 2020s). The library was obtained by the immunoSEQ multiplex PCR assay. TCRdb re-hosts the immuneACCESS table, in-frame sequences only. Its copies lack some clones; in the studies checked, an unresolved V gene accounts for under half of them, and the cause for the rest is not known. The sample records fewer than 450,000 clones, more than 75% of which are singletons. Roughly 3.5% of the sample is in the top ten clones. The specimen was peripheral blood. Receptors originate from a woman aged 18-35 years who had recovered from COVID-19.

The chain carries TRBV6-2 or TRBV6-3 and TRBJ2-1, with 8 bases aligning to TRBD2. The CDR3 length is 17 residues. The V gene's germline CDR1 is MNHEY and CDR2 SVGEGT. J was trimmed by 5 bases and V by 6 bases; bases with no gene match: 15. Written as DNA, the CDR3 is TGTGCCAGCAGCCCACTCTTGGGACTAGTTGTCGACAATGAGCAGTTCTTC. Protein: CASSPLLGLVVDNEQFF.

V and J are TRBV6-1 and TRBJ2-1, with D perhaps TRBD2 (6 bases). Trimming stripped 3 bases from V and 2 bases from J, with 14 bases between. Germline-derived CDR1 and CDR2 are MNHNS and SASEGT. The length of the CDR3 is 16 residues. In DNA form, the CDR3 reads TGTGCCAGCAGTGATTTTGTGGGAGGCGCCTACAATGAGCAGTTCTTC. This sequence encodes CASSDFVGGAYNEQFF.

The chain is built from TRBV11-2 and TRBJ1-5, with D hard to call. Trimming removed 0 bases at V and 5 bases at J, with 8 bases between. Germline loops: CDR1 SGHAT, CDR2 FQNNGV. This CDR3 has 14 amino acids. The CDR3, as DNA: TGTGCCAGCAGCTTAGATCGTCAGTATCAGCCCCAGCATTTT. Translated, it gives CASSLDRQYQPQHF.

In the case of this clone: The sample contains more than one DNA sequence encoding this CDR3. The V gene is TRBV9, the J gene TRBJ1-5; 7 bases fit TRBD1. The V and J ends lost 3 bases and 2 bases, in that order; junction bases with no gene match: 2. The CDR3 consists of 14 residues. From germline, CDR1 is SGDLS and CDR2 YYNGEE. CDR3 amino acids: CASSATGGNQPQHF. The CDR3 DNA reads as TGTGCCAGCAGCGCCACAGGGGGCAATCAGCCCCAGCATTTT.

In this sample, this clone turned up once. The J gene is TRBJ2-3, the V gene TRBV5-1; the D is unclear. V gave up 0 bases and J gave up 1 base, with 9 bases separating them. The CDR3 is made up of 15 amino acids. Germline V CDR1 and CDR2: SGHRS, YFSETQ. CDR3 coding DNA: TGCGCCAGCAGCTTGGGTTCCTCTGGCACAGATACGCAGTATTTT. It codes for CASSLGSSGTDTQYF.

The chain couples TRBV7-9 to TRBJ2-2; 7 nucleotides agree with TRBD2. Germline values: CDR1 SEHNR, CDR2 FQNEAQ (reference sequence). V shed 8 bases, J shed 3 bases, and the junction held 9 bases outside the gene matches. The length of the CDR3 is 15 residues. The CDR3 DNA reads as TGTGCCAGCCGCCCGGGCGCGGGAGACACCGGGGAGCTGTTTTTT. Translating it yields CASRPGAGDTGELFF.

This clone appeared once. The V call is TRBV7-2, the J call TRBJ1-3; no clear D gene. The CDR3 length is 15 residues. Germline V gene data show CDR1 as SGHTA and CDR2 as FQGNSA. V lost 1 base and J 7 bases, leaving 14 bases between the germline ends. In DNA, the CDR3 is TGTGCCAGCAGCTTAGGAGGGAATACCGGTAACACCATATATTTT. Translated: CASSLGGNTGNTIYF.

The V gene is TRBV9, the J gene TRBJ2-3; weak D call: TRBD1 (5 bases). The CDR3 is 12 residues long. Germline V gene lookup returns CDR1 SGDLS and CDR2 YYNGEE. V was shortened by 4 bases and J by 7 bases, with 10 bases between the two germline ends. The CDR3 nucleotides read TGTGCCAGCAGCAGCGACAGACATACGCAGTATTTT. Translating it yields CASSSDRHTQYF.

The CDR3 protein is CASSFVSRTDTQYF. The CDR3 coding sequence is TGTGCCAGCAGCTTCGTCTCTCGCACAGATACGCAGTATTTT. This sequence joins TRBV7-2 and TRBJ2-3; D not resolved. This CDR3 has 14 residues. V dropped 3 bases and J dropped 1 base, with 8 bases sitting between them. The germline V gene encodes CDR1 SGHTA and CDR2 FQGNSA.

This clone was found once. J is TRBJ2-7 and V is TRBV10-1; the D gene is possibly TRBD1 (5 bases). Germline V gene lookup returns CDR1 WNHNN and CDR2 SYGVQD (reference sequence). V lost 2 bases and J lost 7, with 18 bases in between. This CDR3 comprises 15 residues. The CDR3 coding sequence is TGCGCCAGCAGTGAGGGGGCCGAAGACGGAAAAGAGCAGTACGTC. Translated: CASSEGAEDGKEQYV.

J is TRBJ1-1 and V is TRBV29-1; a weak D match, TRBD1 (6 bases). V lost 1 base and J lost 5, with 11 bases in between. CDR1 is SQVTM, CDR2 ANQGSEA, per germline. This CDR3 has 13 residues. As DNA, the CDR3 is TGCAGCGTTGAAGGACGGGGGGCTACTGAAGCTTTCTTT. Translated: CSVEGRGATEAFF. Using reference TRBV29-1 and TRBJ1-1 for the parts outside the CDR3, the full variable domain is SAVISQKPSRDICQRGTSLTIQCQVDSQVTMMFWYRQQPGQSLTLIATANQGSEATYESGFVIDKFPISRPNLTFSTLTVSNMSPEDSSIYLCSVEGRGATEAFFGQGTRLTVV.

The CDR3 DNA follows: TGTGCCAGCTCAAACTCGGACAGAAATGGCTACACCTTC. Its protein is CASSNSDRNGYTF. The chain joins TRBV18 to TRBJ1-2, with D possibly being TRBD1 (6 bases). The germline V gene encodes CDR1 KGHSH and CDR2 LQKENI. V lost 5 bases and J 6 bases, leaving 13 bases between the germline ends. The CDR3 is 13 amino acids.

The chain joins TRBV9 to TRBJ1-4; D might be TRBD1 (5 bases). This CDR3 has 15 amino acids. Germline V lookup: CDR1 SGDLS, CDR2 YYNGEE. With 0 bases removed from V and 0 bases from J, the gap between germline ends came to 6 bases. The CDR3 loop is CASSVGGATNEKLFF. DNA of the CDR3: TGTGCCAGCAGCGTAGGGGGGGCAACTAATGAAAAACTGTTTTTT.

Here the CDR3 DNA reads TGTGCCAGCAGCTTGGATGGGGGCTCGGCCAAAAACATTCAGTACTTC. Encoded protein: CASSLDGGSAKNIQYF. V usage is TRBV5-4 and J usage is TRBJ2-4; D is perhaps TRBD1 (6 bases). V was cut by 0 bases and J by 1 base, with 11 bases left in between. The CDR3 extends over 16 amino acids. CDR1 SGHNT and CDR2 YYREEE come from the germline V gene (reference sequence).

This sequence joins TRBV4-3 and TRBJ1-1; D gene ambiguous. The CDR3 has 16 residues. V lost 3 bases, J lost 0 bases, and 14 bases lay in between. The germline CDR1 and CDR2 sequences are LGHNA and YSLEER. CDR3 region: CASSHGGSNMNTEAFF. CDR3 nucleotides: TGCGCCAGCAGCCACGGCGGGTCTAACATGAACACTGAAGCTTTCTTT.

The J gene is TRBJ2-3, the V gene TRBV15; 10 bases match TRBD1. CDR3 length equals 17 residues. After removal of 0 bases from V and 2 bases from J, the junction contained 5 bases not matched to a gene. CDR1 LNHNV and CDR2 YYDKDF come from the germline V gene (reference sequence). The CDR3 sequence is CATSRDRTGGFTDTQYF. The CDR3 DNA follows: TGTGCCACCAGCAGAGATAGGACAGGGGGATTCACAGATACGCAGTATTTT.

This clone is a singleton in its sample. Here the CDR3 DNA reads TGTGCCAGCAGCCAAGGGGAAAGGAGGCGTGAAGCTTTCTTT. It codes for CASSQGERRREAFF. V is TRBV3-1 (or the pseudogene TRBV3-2) and J is TRBJ1-1; no reliable D call. The CDR3 is made up of 14 amino acids. V lost 1 base to trimming and J lost 7 bases, with 13 bases between them. Germline CDR1 and CDR2: LGHDT and YNNKEL (reference sequence).

This sequence joins TRBV14 and TRBJ1-2, with no clear D. CDR1 and CDR2 (germline): SGHDN, FVKESK. V was clipped by 0 bases and J by 7 bases, with 9 bases between them. This CDR3 spans 13 amino acids. CDR3 in DNA: TGTGCCAGCAGCCAAGATCTTGCGGTTGGCTACACCTTC. This translates into CASSQDLAVGYTF.

The rearrangement links TRBV6-5 to TRBJ2-1; 7 bases fit TRBD2. V shed 6 bases, J shed 3 bases, and the junction held 5 bases outside the gene matches. CDR1 and CDR2 (germline): MNHEY, SVGAGI. The CDR3 totals 14 residues. The CDR3 sequence: CASRRRDYYNEQFF. CDR3 in DNA: TGTGCCAGCAGGCGACGGGACTACTACAATGAGCAGTTCTTC.

The chain links TRBV3-1 (or the pseudogene TRBV3-2) to TRBJ1-1, with no clear D. Germline V CDR1 and CDR2: LGHDT, YNNKEL (reference sequence). The length of the CDR3 is 19 residues. V was cut by 4 bases and J by 1 base, with 25 bases left in between. The CDR3, as DNA: TGTGCCAGCAGCCGAGTCGACATCGGGATCGGGTTACAGAACACTGAAGCTTTCTTT. Residues: CASSRVDIGIGLQNTEAFF.

This sequence joins TRBV3-1 (or the pseudogene TRBV3-2) and TRBJ2-1; TRBD2 matches 9 bases. CDR1 LGHDT and CDR2 YNNKEL come from the germline V gene (reference sequence). V shed 8 bases, J shed 6 bases, and the junction held 14 bases outside the gene matches. The CDR3 has 16 residues. CDR3 residues: CASSTTAGGTPNEQFF. The CDR3, as DNA: TGTGCCAGCTCAACTACGGCGGGAGGGACTCCCAATGAGCAGTTCTTC.